The 12 T cell receptor beta chains in this list originate from one sample, sequenced in a study of cytomegalovirus exposure and HLA in healthy donors. Researchers ran the PCR with 60 Vbeta and 13 Jbeta primers. Sequencing used immunoSEQ multiplex PCR; TCRdb keeps in-frame clones, though not all of them. The sample has 90,000 to 150,000 clones, about 80% seen once. The sequencing input was PBMCs. These receptors were collected from a man aged 50-59 years in good health and CMV-seropositive.

The sample holds one count of this clone. The genes are TRBV5-1 and TRBJ1-5; tentatively, D is TRBD1 (5 bases). CDR3 size: 14 residues. Germline lookup yields CDR1 SGHRS and CDR2 YFSETQ. V shed 4 bases and J shed 4 bases, with 12 bases lying between them. The CDR3 DNA reads as TGCGCCAGCAGCCCCCAGGGTAGGAATCAGCCCCAGCATTTT. It is translated as CASSPQGRNQPQHF.

This clone was detected only once. This chain uses TRBV2 with TRBJ1-4; 7 nucleotides line up with TRBD1. The CDR3 sequence is 13 residues long. From germline, CDR1 is SNHLY and CDR2 FYNNEI. The ends lost 6 bases at V and 11 bases at J; junction bases unmatched: 9. The DNA for the CDR3 is TGTGCCAGCAGCGGACAGGTTGGTGGTAAACTGTTTTTT. This translates into CASSGQVGGKLFF.

The chain is built from TRBV27 and TRBJ2-7; 14 bases match TRBD2. Germline CDR1 is MNHEY and CDR2 is SMNVEV (reference sequence). The CDR3 loop spans 17 amino acids. V lost 6 bases, J lost 8 bases, and 15 bases stayed unmatched. The DNA for the CDR3 is TGTGCCAGCAGCCGCGGACTAGCGGGAGGAAGGGTCGGGAAGCAGTACTTC. It specifies CASSRGLAGGRVGKQYF.

The J gene is TRBJ2-7, the V gene TRBV15; D may be TRBD1 (5 bases). The V end was cut by 3 bases, the J end by 6 bases, with 12 bases between. In germline, CDR1 is LNHNV, CDR2 YYDKDF (reference sequence). This CDR3 has 13 amino acids. The CDR3 bases are TGTGCCACCAGCAGTCGCCGGACACGCGAGCAGTACTTC. Its translation: CATSSRRTREQYF.

This clone has just a few counts. V usage is TRBV7-9 and J usage is TRBJ2-3, with TRBD2 identical over 9 bases. The germline gives CDR1 SEHNR, CDR2 FQNEAQ (reference sequence). V trimming: 7 bases; J trimming: 5 bases; junction bases outside the gene matches: 10. The CDR3 loop spans 15 amino acids. CDR3 sequence: CASTSPAGGVDTQYF. For the CDR3, the DNA is TGTGCCAGCACTAGCCCAGCGGGAGGAGTAGATACGCAGTATTTT.

This clone was seen a handful of times. The chain joins TRBV4-1 to TRBJ1-5; D is undetermined. Trimming left V 4 bases short and J 5 bases short, with 9 bases between. In germline, CDR1 is MGHRA, CDR2 YSYEKL. CDR3 length: 13 residues. This CDR3 is CASSLGGDQPQHF. CDR3 DNA: TGCGCCAGCAGCCTGGGCGGGGATCAGCCCCAGCATTTT.

The chain employs TRBV5-1 and TRBJ2-2; a weak D match, TRBD2 (6 bases). The length of the CDR3 is 16 residues. Germline loops: CDR1 SGHRS, CDR2 YFSETQ. V was cut by 4 bases and J by 9 bases, with 22 bases left in between. CDR3 DNA: TGCGCCAGCAGCCTGGATGGGAGGCCCGAAGCCCGGGAGCTGTTTTTT. Protein sequence: CASSLDGRPEARELFF. Using reference TRBV5-1 and TRBJ2-2 for the parts outside the CDR3, the full variable domain is KAGVTQTPRYLIKTRGQQVTLSCSPISGHRSVSWYQQTPGQGLQFLFEYFSETQRNKGNFPGRFSGRQFSNSRSEMNVSTLELGDSALYLCASSLDGRPEARELFFGEGSRLTVL.

The V call is TRBV4-1, the J call TRBJ1-2; D unclear. This CDR3 contains 14 residues. The ends were cut back, 4 bases at V and 1 base at J, with 10 bases in the middle. CDR1 is MGHRA, CDR2 YSYEKL, per germline. The CDR3 bases are TGCGCCAGCAGCCTGGGGAGAAGTAACTATGGCTACACCTTC. As protein: CASSLGRSNYGYTF.

J is TRBJ1-2 and V is TRBV6-5; 7 nucleotides agree with TRBD1. Germline assignment: CDR1 MNHEY and CDR2 SVGAGI. The V gene end was trimmed by 2 bases and the J gene end by 4 bases; junction bases not matched to a gene: 4. CDR3 length: 14 amino acids. CDR3 loop: CASSYKGAGYGYTF. The CDR3, as DNA: TGTGCCAGCAGTTACAAGGGGGCAGGCTATGGCTACACCTTC.

This clone appeared a few times. The gene calls are TRBV29-1 and TRBJ1-1; 9 positions match TRBD1. The CDR3 spans 13 residues. The germline CDR1 and CDR2 sequences are SQVTM and ANQGSEA. Trimming at V came to 3 bases and at J to 5 bases, leaving 4 bases not matched to a gene. For the CDR3, the DNA is TGCAGCGTTGAGGGGACAGGGCGGACTGAAGCTTTCTTT. It specifies CSVEGTGRTEAFF. Filled out from reference TRBV29-1 and TRBJ1-1, the complete variable domain reads SAVISQKPSRDICQRGTSLTIQCQVDSQVTMMFWYRQQPGQSLTLIATANQGSEATYESGFVIDKFPISRPNLTFSTLTVSNMSPEDSSIYLCSVEGTGRTEAFFGQGTRLTVV.

The V gene is TRBV7-2, the J gene TRBJ1-1; 9 bases line up with TRBD1. J lost 4 bases, V lost 7 bases, and 4 bases had no gene match. This CDR3 contains 13 residues. CDR1 and CDR2 (germline): SGHTA, FQGNSA. The CDR3 sequence: CASTRQGGTEAFF. CDR3 bases: TGTGCCAGCACCCGACAGGGGGGCACTGAAGCTTTCTTT.

The chain uses TRBV4-1 and TRBJ1-1; no clear D. Germline CDR1 is MGHRA and CDR2 is YSYEKL. The V end lost 0 bases, the J end lost 0 bases, and 14 bases lay between the germline ends. The CDR3 covers 17 residues. This CDR3 reads CASSQDHRQKVNTEAFF. The CDR3 DNA reads TGCGCCAGCAGCCAAGATCATCGACAAAAGGTGAACACTGAAGCTTTCTTT.